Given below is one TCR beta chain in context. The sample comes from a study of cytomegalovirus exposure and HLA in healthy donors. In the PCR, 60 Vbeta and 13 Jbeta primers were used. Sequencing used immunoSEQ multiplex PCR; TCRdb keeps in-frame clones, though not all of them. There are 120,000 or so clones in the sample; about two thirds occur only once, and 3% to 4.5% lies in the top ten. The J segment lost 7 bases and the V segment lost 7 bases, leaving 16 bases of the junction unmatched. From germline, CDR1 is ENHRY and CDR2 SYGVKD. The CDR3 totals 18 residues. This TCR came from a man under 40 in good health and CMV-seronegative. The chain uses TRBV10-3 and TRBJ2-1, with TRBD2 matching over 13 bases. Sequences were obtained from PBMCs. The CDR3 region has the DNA TGTGCCATCACCCAACAACTAGCGGGGGGGCCTGGGGGGAATGAGCAGTTCTTC. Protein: CAITQQLAGGPGGNEQFF.